A selection of T cell receptor beta chains follows, all from one sample in a study of OX40 agonist ivuxolimab in advanced cancers. Sequencing was performed with immunoSEQ multiplex PCR; in TCRdb, only in-frame clones are kept and a portion is missing. The sample lists 60,000 to 65,000 clones; roughly 80% were seen once. Material: CD4+ or CD8+ T cells sorted from blood, obtained in a trial of the OX40 agonist ivuxolimab. Receptors originate from an adult with an advanced solid tumor such as melanoma, head and neck, liver or kidney cancer. Both conserved end residues are part of each CDR3. The D gene is left open where the match is weak.

TRBV7-6	TRBJ2-2	TRBD2	TGTGCCAGCACCCCTGGGACTAGCGGCAGGGGCGGGGAGCTGTTTTTT	CASTPGTSGRGGELFF
TRBV27	TRBJ1-5	-	TGTGCCAGCAGTTCGTGGAGAGCGGGGCAGCCCCAGCATTTT	CASSSWRAGQPQHF
TRBV11-3	TRBJ2-1	TRBD2	TGTGCCAGCAGCTTATCTCTTGGCGGGAGGAATGAGCAGTTCTTC	CASSLSLGGRNEQFF
TRBV5-5	TRBJ2-3	-	TGTGCCAGCAGCCCCCTGGTAGCAGATACGCAGTATTTT	CASSPLVADTQYF
TRBV19	TRBJ1-1	-	TGTGCCAGTAAAGGGTTACAGGGAGACATGGGCACTGAAGCTTTCTTT	CASKGLQGDMGTEAFF
TRBV10-3	TRBJ1-1	TRBD1	TGTGCCATCAGCCGACAGGGGGGCACTGAAGCTTTCTTT	CAISRQGGTEAFF
TRBV29-1	TRBJ1-6	TRBD1	TGCAGCGTTTGTTCCTTCGCTCAGGGCGGACAGGGCCTTGGGTGTTCACCCCTCCACTTT	CSVCSFAQGGQGLGCSPLHF
TRBV7-8	TRBJ2-3	TRBD2	TGTGCCAGCAGCTCAACCCTAGCGGGAGAGTCAGATACGCAGTATTTT	CASSSTLAGESDTQYF
TRBV27	TRBJ2-7	-	TGTGCCAGCAGTTCCACCACCTACGAGCAGTACTTC	CASSSTTYEQYF
TRBV9	TRBJ2-1	-	TGTGCCAGCAGCGTAGGTCTCGGGGCGGCCTCCTACAATGAGCAGTTCTTC	CASSVGLGAASYNEQFF